This TCR beta chain stems from a study of blood T cell repertoires in COVID-19 (dated by TCRdb to about 2020). In terms of the full investigation: Samples from collaborators originated in the United States, Italy and Spain and spanned both the acute and convalescent phases of COVID-19. The repertoires were released in a freely available public database intended as a resource for research on the immune response to SARS-CoV-2. HLA class I and class II types, where available, came from metadata supplied by the sample provider rather than from assay-based typing. A de-identified subject ID, COVID-19 status, age in years and sex were almost always included in the sample metadata. The samples were drawn from two sources: the first 160 participants of the ongoing ImmuneRACE study, and 1,000 to 1,500 subjects contributed by 6 global collaborators. The material from the prospective study consisted of cDNA or gDNA derived from T cells, B-cell-depleted T cells, or PBMCs. Subjects who had been exposed to COVID-19, were actively infected with it, or had recovered from it provided the deeply sampled blood TCRbeta repertoires that made up the dataset.

A note on this clone: Its antigen specificity is not known. No base-level quality is on record; no much larger clone is a single base apart.

The immunoSEQ Assay, a bias-controlled multiplex PCR, was used to amplify TCRbeta CDR3 regions from genomic DNA. As for the authors' bioinformatics: The number of nucleated cells in each sample was estimated from the amplification of reference gene primers within the assay. Sequence reads were collapsed and filtered to measure the absolute abundance of every unique TCRbeta CDR3 rearrangement. For each sample, productive Simpson clonality was calculated as the square root of Simpson's diversity index over productive rearrangements. TCRdb's version of the immuneACCESS table is confined to in-frame rearrangements and falls short of the full clone set. An unresolved V gene accounts for under half of the shortfall where checked; the remainder is of unknown origin. D and trimming come from the DNA, and the V and J calls and clone size come from that table. This sample is represented by about 43,000 clones; roughly nine tenths of them were singletons. 7.5% to 10% of the sample goes to the ten largest clones.

From its cysteine to its phenylalanine, the CDR3 spans 15 amino acids. Here the CDR3 DNA is all that survives: 45 bases in frame from base 1. V trim: 5 bases; J trim: 3 bases; unmatched bases: 5. From a lookup of the germline V gene, CDR1 and CDR2 are SGHTA and FQGNSA. The collaborating institutions used their own protocols to collect whole blood in K2EDTA tubes. For TCRbeta analysis, collaborators shipped samples as frozen whole blood, isolated PBMCs, or DNA extracted from either of those sample types. Study-level results and caveats: Clinical and demographic metadata were provided uncurated, with the amount varying by source and participant.

Here the chain combines TRBV7-2 and TRBJ1-1, with 11 central nucleotides matching TRBD1. The sequenced sample was peripheral blood. This TCR was sampled from a human donor in a cohort sampled during active COVID-19. The CDR3 corresponds to CASSSGTGGYTEAFF. The DNA reads TGTGCCAGCAGCAGCGGGACAGGGGGTTACACTGAAGCTTTCTTT.